The clone carrying this T cell receptor (beta chain) came up many times. Its antigen is as yet unknown. J was trimmed by 4 bases and V by 6 bases; bases with no gene match: 16. The CDR3 has 18 amino acids. Germline V lookup: CDR1 MNHEY, CDR2 SVGEGT. The data belong to a study of T cells in Graves' hyperthyroidism and ophthalmopathy. Findings and limits, study-wide: Ophthalmopathy was predicted by the model a median of approximately 6 months ahead of onset.

Amplification targeted TCR beta CDR3 regions from RNA transcripts. TCR CDR3 underwent first-round RT-PCR with the HTBI primer set. TCRdb re-called the multiplex PCR reads through MiXCR, storing one row per CDR3 protein. This table holds fewer than 800,000 distinct CDR3 sequences, roughly 15% found once. Newly diagnosed patients aged 18 to 65 had hyperthyroidism of under 2 months' duration. Sequenced: blood. The chain is built from TRBV6-2 or TRBV6-3 and TRBJ2-1; TRBD2 matches 9 bases. This clonotype was obtained from a young man with Graves' hyperthyroidism. The CDR3 is CASRTGLAPIRRYNEQFF. The CDR3 DNA sequence: TGTGCCAGCAGAACGGGACTAGCACCAATCAGAAGGTACAATGAGCAGTTCTTC.